This T cell receptor beta chain was profiled in a study of shared clonotypes between healthy human individuals. In germline, CDR1 is SGHDN, CDR2 FVKESK. Trimming removed 3 bases at V and 5 bases at J, with 7 bases between. This CDR3 comprises 13 residues. Comments on this clone: The antigen is unknown.

Study results and limitations: A reduction in generation probabilities was seen for non-shared clonotypes relative to those shared by all four donors.

Terminally differentiated effector memory CD45RA+ cells were excluded by CCR7 positive selection of CD45RO-negative cells. Donation came from healthy HIV-negative adults that had no recent acute infections or vaccinations. In the study's own analysis: ImmunoSEQ junction-only sequences lacked quality scores, so their filtering differed. Using immunoSEQ multiplex PCR, the repertoire was profiled, and TCRdb retains in-frame clones only, with some absent. Clone size and V and J calls were adopted from that table, with D and trimming inferred from the DNA. The sample includes millions of clones, 85% to 95% of them seen just once.

This TCR came from a man between 18 and 35 years old in good health. Some clones in this sample may be carry-over from other donors' samples. V is TRBV14 and J is TRBJ2-2; D gene ambiguous. Source material: naive CD8+ T cells from PBMCs. The CDR3 spells CASSHRLTGELFF. The CDR3 DNA follows: TGTGCCAGCAGCCATAGACTTACCGGGGAGCTGTTTTTT.